A selection of T cell receptor beta chains follows, all from one sample in a study of type 1 and type 2 diabetes patients. TCRdb passed the multiplex PCR reads through MiXCR, listing each CDR3 protein once. Found here are fewer than 350,000 distinct CDR3 sequences, approximately 50% of them singletons; the top ten hold roughly 15%. Sequenced sample: peripheral blood mononuclear cells (PBMCs). Receptor source: a man aged 18 to 35 with type 2 diabetes. Each CDR3 is given with its conserved first and last residue. D genes are given only for firm matches. Some rows mark clone size as missing; the rest say once, few, many or name a class of expanded clone.

length,size,D,J,V,DNA,CDR3
15,once,-,TRBJ1-1,TRBV19,TGTGCCAGTAGTGCTCGCGCGGGCAGGGTCACTGAAGCTTTCTTT,CASSARAGRVTEAFF
17,-,TRBD1,TRBJ1-6,TRBV4-3,TGCGCCAGCAGCCAAGATTTGAGGGCCCAGGGGGATTCACCCCTCCACTTT,CASSQDLRAQGDSPLHF
15,-,TRBD2,TRBJ2-1,TRBV20-1,TGCAGTGCTAGAGATCCTCTGGCTAGCGGCAATGAGCAGTTCTTC,CSARDPLASGNEQFF
15,-,-,TRBJ1-5,TRBV5-1,TGCGCCAGCAGCTTGTCGGGGAGTCCGAATCAGCCCCAGCATTTT,CASSLSGSPNQPQHF
13,many,-,TRBJ1-6,TRBV20-1,TGCAGTGCTAGGGGGGGCATGAATTCACCCCTCCACTTT,CSARGGMNSPLHF
16,-,-,TRBJ2-1,TRBV15,TGTGCCACCAGCAGAGAGAAGTGGAACTCCTACAATGAGCAGTTCTTC,CATSREKWNSYNEQFF
13,-,-,TRBJ1-1,TRBV6-6,TGTGCCAGCAGTAGGGGGACCTTCACTGAAGCTTTCTTT,CASSRGTFTEAFF
15,-,TRBD1,TRBJ1-2,TRBV28,TGTGCCAGCAGTCCAGGGGACAGGGGATACGGTGGCTACACCTTC,CASSPGDRGYGGYTF
12,many,-,TRBJ2-5,TRBV30,TGTGCCTGGAGGGACTTCCAAGAGACCCAGTACTTC,CAWRDFQETQYF
15,-,-,TRBJ1-4,TRBV15,TGTGCCACCACTAGGATGGGGGGTAGGGAGGAAAAACTGGTTTTT,CATTRMGGREEKLVF
16,-,-,TRBJ1-3,TRBV30,TGTGCCTGGAGTGTCCGGGCCTACTATTCGGGAAACACCATATATTTT,CAWSVRAYYSGNTIYF
14,once,-,TRBJ2-1,TRBV10-1,TGCGCCAGCAGTGAGAGCCGCTCCTACGATGAGCAGTTCTTC,CASSESRSYDEQFF
15,-,TRBD2,TRBJ2-5,TRBV15,TGTGCCACCAGCAGATTCGGGGGGTCAGCAGAGACCCAGTACTTC,CATSRFGGSAETQYF
12,-,-,TRBJ2-7,TRBV20-1,TGCAGTGCTAGGTGGACAACCTACGAGCAGTACTTC,CSARWTTYEQYF
14,few,-,TRBJ1-4,TRBV27,TGTGCCAGCAGCCCGAACAACCTTAATGAAAAACTGTTTTTT,CASSPNNLNEKLFF
14,-,-,TRBJ2-5,TRBV7-2,TGTGCCAGCAGCTTCCGGGAGATACAAGAGACCCAGTACTTC,CASSFREIQETQYF
14,few,-,TRBJ2-5,TRBV30,TGTGCCAGTAGTATCCGTGGGGAGCAAGAGACCCAGTACTTC,CASSIRGEQETQYF
13,-,-,TRBJ2-6,TRBV20-1,TGCAGTGCCTATAGATCTGGGGCCAACGTCCTGACTTTC,CSAYRSGANVLTF
11,-,-,TRBJ2-5,TRBV7-3,TGTGCCGGCAGCATTTTAGAGACCCAGTACTTC,CAGSILETQYF
17,-,TRBD2,TRBJ2-2,TRBV6-2/TRBV6-3,TGTGCCAGCAGGACCCCCGGGACTAGGGCTATGACCGGGGAGCTGTTTTTT,CASRTPGTRAMTGELFF
12,-,-,TRBJ2-2,TRBV20-1,TGCAGTGCTACTCGAACCACAGGGGAGCTGTTTTTT,CSATRTTGELFF
15,-,TRBD2,TRBJ2-7,TRBV29-1,TGCAGCGTTGAAGAAGCGGGGGCCGTTCTCTACGAGCAGTACTTC,CSVEEAGAVLYEQYF
15,few,TRBD1,TRBJ2-3,TRBV24-1,TGTGCCACCAGTTCCGGGACAGTAAGCACAGATACGCAGTATTTT,CATSSGTVSTDTQYF
13,few,-,TRBJ2-1,TRBV20-1,TGCAGTGCTAGTACGCGACCCTACAATGAGCAGTTCTTC,CSASTRPYNEQFF
13,-,-,TRBJ1-1,TRBV12-3/TRBV12-4,TGTGCCAGCAGTTTAGGGACTGCCGCTGAAGCTTTCTTT,CASSLGTAAEAFF
17,-,TRBD1,TRBJ2-6,TRBV7-2,TGTGCCAGCAGGGGGGACAGTTCTAGCTCTGGGGCCAACGTCCTGACTTTC,CASRGDSSSSGANVLTF
17,-,TRBD2,TRBJ2-3,TRBV20-1,TGCAGTGCTAGAGATTGGGTAGCGGGGGCCCACGGGGATACGCAGTATTTT,CSARDWVAGAHGDTQYF
15,-,TRBD1,TRBJ2-1,TRBV9,TGTGCCAGCAGCCCGGGGACAGTAGGGTACAATGAGCAGTTCTTC,CASSPGTVGYNEQFF
16,-,-,TRBJ2-3,TRBV19,TGTGCCAGCGCCCCCCCAGGGGATCGTCGAGGGGATACGCAGTATTTT,CASAPPGDRRGDTQYF
14,-,TRBD1,TRBJ2-7,TRBV7-9,TGCGCCAGCAGCACAGACGGGACAGGTTACGAGCAGTACTTC,CASSTDGTGYEQYF
15,-,-,TRBJ2-5,TRBV29-1,TGTGCCAGTAGTATTCCCGAGGGATCTCAAGAGACCCAGTACTTC,CASSIPEGSQETQYF